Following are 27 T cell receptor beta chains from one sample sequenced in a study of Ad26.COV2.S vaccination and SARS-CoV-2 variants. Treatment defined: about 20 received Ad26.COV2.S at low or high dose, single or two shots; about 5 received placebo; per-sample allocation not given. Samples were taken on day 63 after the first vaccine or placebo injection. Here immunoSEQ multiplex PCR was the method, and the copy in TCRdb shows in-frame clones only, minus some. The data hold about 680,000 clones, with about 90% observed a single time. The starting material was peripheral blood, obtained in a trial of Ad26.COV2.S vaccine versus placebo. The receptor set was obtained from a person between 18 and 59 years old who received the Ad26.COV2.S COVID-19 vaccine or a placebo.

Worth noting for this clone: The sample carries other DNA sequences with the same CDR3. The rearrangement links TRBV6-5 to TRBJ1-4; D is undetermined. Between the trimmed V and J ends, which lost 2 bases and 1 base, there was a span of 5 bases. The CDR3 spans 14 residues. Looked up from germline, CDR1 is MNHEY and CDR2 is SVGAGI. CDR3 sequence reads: CASSYAGTNEKLFF. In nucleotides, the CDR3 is TGTGCCAGCAGTTACGCAGGAACTAATGAAAAACTGTTTTTT.

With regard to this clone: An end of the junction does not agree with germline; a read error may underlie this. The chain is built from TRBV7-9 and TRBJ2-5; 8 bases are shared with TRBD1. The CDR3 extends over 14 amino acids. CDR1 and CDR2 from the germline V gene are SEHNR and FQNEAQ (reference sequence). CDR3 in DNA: TGTGCCGGCAGCTCCGACAGGGGAGGAGAGACCCAGTACTTC. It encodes CAGSSDRGGETQYF.

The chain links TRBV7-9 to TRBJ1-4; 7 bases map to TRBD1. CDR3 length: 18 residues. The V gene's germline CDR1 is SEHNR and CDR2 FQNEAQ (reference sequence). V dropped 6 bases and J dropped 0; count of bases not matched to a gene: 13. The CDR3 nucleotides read TGTGCCAGCAGACGCACAGGGACAGTTCGAACAACTAATGAAAAACTGTTTTTT. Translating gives CASRRTGTVRTTNEKLFF.

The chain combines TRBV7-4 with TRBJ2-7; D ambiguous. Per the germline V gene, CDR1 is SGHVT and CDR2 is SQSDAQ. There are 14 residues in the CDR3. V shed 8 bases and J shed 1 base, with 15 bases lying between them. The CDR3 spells CASHRLDPSYEQYF. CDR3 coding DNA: TGTGCCAGCCACCGTCTGGACCCTTCCTACGAGCAGTACTTC. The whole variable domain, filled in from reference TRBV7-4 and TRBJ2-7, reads GAGVSQSPRYKVAKRGRDVALRCDSISGHVTLYWYRQTLGQGSEVLTYSQSDAQRDKSGRPSGRFSAERPERSVSTLKIQRTEQGDSAVYLCASHRLDPSYEQYFGPGTRLTVT.

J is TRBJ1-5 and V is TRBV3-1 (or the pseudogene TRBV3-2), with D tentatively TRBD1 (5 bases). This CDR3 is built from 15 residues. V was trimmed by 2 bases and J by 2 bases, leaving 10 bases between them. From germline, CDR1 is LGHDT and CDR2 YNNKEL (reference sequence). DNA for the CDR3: TGTGCCAGCAGCCAATACACGGGGGGCAATCAGCCCCAGCATTTT. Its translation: CASSQYTGGNQPQHF.

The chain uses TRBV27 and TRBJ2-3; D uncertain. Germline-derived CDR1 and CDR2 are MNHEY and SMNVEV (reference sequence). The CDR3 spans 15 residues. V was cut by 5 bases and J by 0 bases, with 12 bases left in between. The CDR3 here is CASSRGYTSTDTQYF. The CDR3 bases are TGTGCCAGCAGTCGTGGCTACACTAGCACAGATACGCAGTATTTT.

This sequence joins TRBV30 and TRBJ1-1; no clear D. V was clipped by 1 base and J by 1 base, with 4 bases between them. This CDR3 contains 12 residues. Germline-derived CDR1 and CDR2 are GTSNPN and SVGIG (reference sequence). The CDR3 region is CAWSDENTEAFF. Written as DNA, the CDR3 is TGTGCCTGGAGTGACGAGAACACTGAAGCTTTCTTT. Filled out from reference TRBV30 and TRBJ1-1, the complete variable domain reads SQTIHQWPATLVQPVGSPLSLECTVEGTSNPNLYWYRQAAGRGLQLLFYSVGIGQISSEVPQNLSASRPQDRQFILSSKKLLLSDSGFYLCAWSDENTEAFFGQGTRLTVV.

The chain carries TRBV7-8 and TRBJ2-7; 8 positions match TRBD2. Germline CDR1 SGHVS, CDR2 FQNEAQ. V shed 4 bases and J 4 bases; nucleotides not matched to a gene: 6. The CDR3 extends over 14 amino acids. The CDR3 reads CASSSGGAGYEQYF. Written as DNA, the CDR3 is TGTGCCAGCAGCTCCGGGGGGGCCGGGTACGAGCAGTACTTC.

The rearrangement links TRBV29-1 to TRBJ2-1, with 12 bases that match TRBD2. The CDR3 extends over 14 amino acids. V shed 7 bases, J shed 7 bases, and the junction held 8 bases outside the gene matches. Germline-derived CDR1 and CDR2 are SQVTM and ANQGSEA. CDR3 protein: CSARLAGERNEQFF. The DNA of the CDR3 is TGCAGCGCAAGACTAGCGGGAGAACGGAATGAGCAGTTCTTC.

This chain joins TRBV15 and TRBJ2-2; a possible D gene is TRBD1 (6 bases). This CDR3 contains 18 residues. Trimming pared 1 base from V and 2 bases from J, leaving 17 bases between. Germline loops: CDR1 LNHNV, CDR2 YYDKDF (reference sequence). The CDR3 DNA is TGTGCCACCAGCAGAGGGGCCCTCCGGACAGAAAACACCGGGGAGCTGTTTTTT. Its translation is CATSRGALRTENTGELFF.

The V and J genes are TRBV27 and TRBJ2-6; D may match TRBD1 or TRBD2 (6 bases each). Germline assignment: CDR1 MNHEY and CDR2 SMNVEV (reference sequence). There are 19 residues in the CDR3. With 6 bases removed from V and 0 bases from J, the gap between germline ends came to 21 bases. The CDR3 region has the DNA TGTGCCAGCAGCCGGAGGGACACAACTTCTTCCTCTGGGGCCAACGTCCTGACTTTC. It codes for CASSRRDTTSSSGANVLTF.

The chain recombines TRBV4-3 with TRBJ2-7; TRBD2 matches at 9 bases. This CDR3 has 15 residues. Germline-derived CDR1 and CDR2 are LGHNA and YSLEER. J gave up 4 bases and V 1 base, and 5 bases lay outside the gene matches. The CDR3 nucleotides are TGCGCCAGCAGCCAAGCCCGGGGACTAGCTTACGAGCAGTACTTC. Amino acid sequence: CASSQARGLAYEQYF.

The CDR3 DNA is TGTGCCAGCACGCGGAGGACGAATCAGCCCCAGCATTTT. Translated: CASTRRTNQPQHF. The V and J genes are TRBV2 and TRBJ1-5; the D is unclear. The CDR3 has 13 residues. V shed 7 bases and J shed 4 bases, with 11 bases lying between them. The germline gives CDR1 SNHLY, CDR2 FYNNEI. The full variable domain, its missing parts supplied by reference TRBV2 and TRBJ1-5, is EPEVTQTPSHQVTQMGQEVILRCVPISNHLYFYWYRQILGQKVEFLVSFYNNEISEKSEIFDDQFSVERPDGSNFTLKIRSTKLEDSAMYFCASTRRTNQPQHFGDGTRLSIL.

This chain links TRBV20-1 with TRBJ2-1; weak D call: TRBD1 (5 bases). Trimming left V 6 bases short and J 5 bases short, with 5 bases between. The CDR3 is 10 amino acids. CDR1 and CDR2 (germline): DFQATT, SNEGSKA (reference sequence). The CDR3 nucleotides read TGCAGTGCGGACAACAATGAGCAGTTCTTC. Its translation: CSADNNEQFF.

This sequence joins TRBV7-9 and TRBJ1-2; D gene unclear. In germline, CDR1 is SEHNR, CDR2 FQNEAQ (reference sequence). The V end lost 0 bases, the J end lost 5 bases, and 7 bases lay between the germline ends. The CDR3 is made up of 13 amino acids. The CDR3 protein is CASSLAAEYGYTF. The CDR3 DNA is TGTGCCAGCAGCTTAGCGGCAGAATATGGCTACACCTTC.

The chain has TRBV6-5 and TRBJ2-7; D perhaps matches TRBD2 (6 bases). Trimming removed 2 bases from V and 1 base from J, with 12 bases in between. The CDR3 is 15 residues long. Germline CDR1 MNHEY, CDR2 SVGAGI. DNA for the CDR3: TGTGCCAGCAGTTACGCTGCAGCGGGTTCCTACGAGCAGTACTTC. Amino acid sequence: CASSYAAAGSYEQYF.

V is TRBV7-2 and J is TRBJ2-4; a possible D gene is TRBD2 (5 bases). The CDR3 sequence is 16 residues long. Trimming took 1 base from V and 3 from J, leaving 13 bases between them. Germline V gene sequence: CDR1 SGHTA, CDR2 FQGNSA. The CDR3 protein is CASSLGGSVVKNIQYF. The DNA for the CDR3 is TGTGCCAGCAGCTTAGGTGGGAGCGTCGTCAAAAACATTCAGTACTTC.

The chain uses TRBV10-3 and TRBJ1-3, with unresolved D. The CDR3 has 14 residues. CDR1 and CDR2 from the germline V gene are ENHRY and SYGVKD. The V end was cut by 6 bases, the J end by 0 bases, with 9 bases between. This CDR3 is CAIRGSNSGNTIYF. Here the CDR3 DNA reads TGTGCCATCAGGGGCTCGAACTCTGGAAACACCATATATTTT.

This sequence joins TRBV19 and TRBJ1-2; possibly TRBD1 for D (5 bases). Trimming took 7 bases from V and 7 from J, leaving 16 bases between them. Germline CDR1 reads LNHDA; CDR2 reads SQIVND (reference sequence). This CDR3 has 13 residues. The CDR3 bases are TGTGCCAGTACCAAAGGGGTTGCCGGTGGCTACACCTTC. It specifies CASTKGVAGGYTF.

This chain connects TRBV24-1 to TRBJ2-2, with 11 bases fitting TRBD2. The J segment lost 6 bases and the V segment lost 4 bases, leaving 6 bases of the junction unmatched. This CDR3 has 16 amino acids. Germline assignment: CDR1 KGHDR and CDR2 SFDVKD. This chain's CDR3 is CATSEGWTSGPGELFF. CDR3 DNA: TGTGCCACCAGTGAGGGATGGACTAGCGGGCCCGGGGAGCTGTTTTTT.

CDR3 DNA: TGCGCCAGCAGTGAGTCGCGGGCCTCTGGGGCCAACGTCCTGACTTTC. Translation: CASSESRASGANVLTF. This sequence joins TRBV10-1 and TRBJ2-6; maybe TRBD2 (5 bases). This CDR3 contains 16 residues. The V gene lost 0 bases and the J gene lost 0 bases, with 6 bases spanning the gap. Germline values: CDR1 WNHNN, CDR2 SYGVQD (reference sequence).

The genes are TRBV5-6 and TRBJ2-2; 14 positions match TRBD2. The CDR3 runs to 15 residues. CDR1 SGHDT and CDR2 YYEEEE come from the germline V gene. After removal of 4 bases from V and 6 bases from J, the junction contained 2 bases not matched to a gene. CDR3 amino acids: CASSRGLAGAGELFF. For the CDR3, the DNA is TGTGCCAGCAGCAGGGGACTAGCGGGAGCCGGGGAGCTGTTTTTT. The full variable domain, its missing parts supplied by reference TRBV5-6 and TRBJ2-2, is DAGVTQSPTHLIKTRGQQVTLRCSPKSGHDTVSWYQQALGQGPQFIFQYYEEEERQRGNFPDRFSGHQFPNYSSELNVNALLLGDSALYLCASSRGLAGAGELFFGEGSRLTVL.

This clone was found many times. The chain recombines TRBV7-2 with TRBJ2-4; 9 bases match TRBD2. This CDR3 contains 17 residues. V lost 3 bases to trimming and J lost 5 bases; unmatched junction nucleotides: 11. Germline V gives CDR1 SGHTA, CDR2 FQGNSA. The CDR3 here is CASSFLAGGGRENIQYF. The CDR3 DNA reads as TGTGCCAGCAGCTTTCTTGCGGGGGGGGGCCGAGAAAACATTCAGTACTTC.

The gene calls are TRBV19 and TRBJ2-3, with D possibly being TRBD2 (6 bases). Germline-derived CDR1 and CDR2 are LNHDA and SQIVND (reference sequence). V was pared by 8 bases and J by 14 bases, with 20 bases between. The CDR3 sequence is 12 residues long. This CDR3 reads CASSPGTSRPYF. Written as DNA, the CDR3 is TGTGCCAGTTCCCCCGGGACTTCCCGCCCGTATTTT. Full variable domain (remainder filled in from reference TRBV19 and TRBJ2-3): DGGITQSPKYLFRKEGQNVTLSCEQNLNHDAMYWYRQDPGQGLRLIYYSQIVNDFQKGDIAEGYSVSREKKESFPLTVTSAQKNPTAFYLCASSPGTSRPYFGPGTRLTVL.

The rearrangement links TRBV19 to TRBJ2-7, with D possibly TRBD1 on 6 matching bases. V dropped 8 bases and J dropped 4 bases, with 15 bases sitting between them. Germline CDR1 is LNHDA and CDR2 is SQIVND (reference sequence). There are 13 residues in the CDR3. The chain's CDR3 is CASSGTLMYEQYF. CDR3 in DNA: TGTGCCAGTTCCGGGACACTAATGTACGAGCAGTACTTC.

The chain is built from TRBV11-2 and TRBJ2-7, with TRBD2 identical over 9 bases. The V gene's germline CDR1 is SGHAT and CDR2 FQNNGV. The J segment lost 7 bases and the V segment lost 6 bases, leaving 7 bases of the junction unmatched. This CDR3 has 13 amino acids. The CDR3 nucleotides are TGTGCCAGCAGACGACTAGCGGAGAGAGAGCAGTACTTC. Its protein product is CASRRLAEREQYF. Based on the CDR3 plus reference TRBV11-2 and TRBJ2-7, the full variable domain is EAGVAQSPRYKIIEKRQSVAFWCNPISGHATLYWYQQILGQGPKLLIQFQNNGVVDDSQLPKDRFSAERLKGVDSTLKIQPAKLEDSAVYLCASRRLAEREQYFGPGTRLTVT.

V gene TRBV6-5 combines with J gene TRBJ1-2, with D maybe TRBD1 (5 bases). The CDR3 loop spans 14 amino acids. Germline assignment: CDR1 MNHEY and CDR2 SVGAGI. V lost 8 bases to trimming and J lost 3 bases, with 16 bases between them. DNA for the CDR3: TGTGCCAGCGGGGCAGTCGGTTGGGACTATGGCTACACCTTC. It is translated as CASGAVGWDYGYTF.